These T cell receptor beta chains were read from a single sample in a study of T cells after yellow fever vaccination. TCRdb re-called the 5' RACE reads with MiXCR, one entry per CDR3 protein. The table lists about 630,000 distinct CDR3 sequences, 9% to 15% of them singletons. The sequenced sample was PBMCs, obtained on the day of the yellow fever booster vaccination. The receptors here all came from a man aged 25-45 years who received the YFV17D yellow fever vaccine. Each CDR3 is given with its conserved first and last residue. D genes are given only for firm matches. Only some rows state a clone size, as once, few, many or a class for expanded clones.

V gene	clone size	J gene	D gene	CDR3 protein
TRBV30	-	TRBJ1-1	-	CAWNSNTEAFF
TRBV7-2	few	TRBJ2-5	-	CASSQRYPGETQYF
TRBV15	-	TRBJ2-1	-	CATSRSRYNEQFF
TRBV7-2	many	TRBJ2-7	-	CASSLGPGPYEQYF
TRBV7-9	few	TRBJ2-7	TRBD2	CASSLEVWGLGLYEQYF
TRBV28	once	TRBJ1-2	TRBD1	CASSPGTGASRGYTF
TRBV20-1	many	TRBJ1-5	TRBD1	CSARGGQSNQPQHF
TRBV28	few	TRBJ2-7	-	CASSLERYGSYEQYF
TRBV20-1	-	TRBJ1-5	TRBD1	CSARAGTVMQPQHF
TRBV2	few	TRBJ1-5	-	CASSELDEQPQHF
TRBV7-9	many	TRBJ2-1	TRBD2	CASRQRLAHEQFF
TRBV5-1	-	TRBJ1-6	-	CASNLIRENNSPLHF
TRBV24-1	-	TRBJ2-1	-	CATSVGSGVYNEQFF
TRBV18	few	TRBJ1-4	-	CASSGTLEKLFF
TRBV30	-	TRBJ2-7	-	CAWNAGTLWGGNEQYF
TRBV4-3	few	TRBJ1-1	-	CASSRGGGVAEAFF
TRBV11-2	-	TRBJ2-7	-	CASSLDTPGEQYF
TRBV7-3	few	TRBJ2-6	-	CASSLGRRATSGANVLTF
TRBV19	few	TRBJ2-4	-	CASGEAKNIQYF
TRBV10-3	-	TRBJ1-2	-	CAISDTSGYGYTF
TRBV11-2	-	TRBJ2-1	-	CASSHGGEEQFF
TRBV12-3/TRBV12-4	-	TRBJ2-2	TRBD2	CASNYVASGDTGELFF
TRBV28	-	TRBJ2-7	-	CASSFMHYEQYF
TRBV30	few	TRBJ2-2	-	CAWSVVKHTGELFF
TRBV12-3/TRBV12-4	-	TRBJ1-6	-	CASSQRQTGESPLHF
TRBV29-1	many	TRBJ2-3	-	CSVVGGTDTQYF
TRBV28	-	TRBJ2-1	TRBD2	CASNPTGGSTGSSYNEQFF
TRBV10-3	-	TRBJ2-6	-	CAITQAGANVLTF
TRBV4-2	once	TRBJ2-3	-	CASSQEEWHTDTQYF